The 24 T cell receptor beta chains reported below all come from one sample, sequenced in a study of OX40 agonist ivuxolimab in advanced cancers. The protocol was immunoSEQ multiplex PCR, while the TCRdb copy is restricted to in-frame clones and leaves out a portion. Of 50,000 to 65,000 clones listed, about 88% were seen once; the top ten hold 0.67%. Sample: CD4+ or CD8+ T cells sorted from blood, taken in a trial of the OX40 agonist ivuxolimab. Every receptor here comes from an adult with an advanced solid tumor such as melanoma, head and neck, liver or kidney cancer.

V is TRBV5-4 and J is TRBJ2-5; TRBD2 agrees at 7 bases. The CDR3 is 15 residues long. CDR1 and CDR2 from the germline V gene are SGHNT and YYREEE (reference sequence). Trimming removed 2 bases from V and 5 bases from J; junction bases left unmatched: 9. The chain's CDR3 is CASSFGAGVGETQYF. In DNA, the CDR3 is TGTGCCAGCAGCTTTGGGGCGGGAGTAGGCGAGACCCAGTACTTC.

The chain carries TRBV28 and TRBJ1-1; D gene ambiguous. Germline V lookup: CDR1 MDHEN, CDR2 SYDVKM. The CDR3 runs to 13 residues. Trimming cost V 6 bases and J 2 bases, with 10 bases left between them. The CDR3 protein is CASSPVANTEAFF. The CDR3 DNA reads as TGTGCCAGCAGCCCCGTCGCTAACACTGAAGCTTTCTTT.

The V call is TRBV6-5, the J call TRBJ1-2; D ambiguous. Germline V gives CDR1 MNHEY, CDR2 SVGAGI. V lost 5 bases, J lost 4 bases, and 14 bases lay in between. The CDR3 is made up of 14 amino acids. The CDR3 sequence: CASSRSGAGYGYTF. CDR3 in DNA: TGTGCCAGCAGTCGTTCAGGTGCTGGCTATGGCTACACCTTC.

The chain recombines TRBV15 with TRBJ2-7; TRBD2 might be the D (7 bases). This CDR3 region has 13 residues. V dropped 1 base and J dropped 5 bases, with 9 bases sitting between them. From germline, CDR1 is LNHNV and CDR2 YYDKDF (reference sequence). In DNA, the CDR3 is TGTGCCACCAGCAGAGGGGGGGGCGACGAGCAGTACTTC. As protein: CATSRGGGDEQYF.

This chain connects TRBV2 to TRBJ2-2; no definite D call. The CDR3 spans 15 residues. Germline CDR1 is SNHLY and CDR2 is FYNNEI. V was clipped by 3 bases and J by 7 bases, with 15 bases between them. The DNA for the CDR3 is TGTGCCAGCAGTGAGTTGGGTAGGGCGATCGGGGAGCTGTTTTTT. This encodes CASSELGRAIGELFF.

The chain is built from TRBV11-3 and TRBJ2-3, with 14 positions matching TRBD2. V lost 5 bases, J lost 3 bases, and 10 bases stayed unmatched. This CDR3 region has 18 residues. Germline-derived CDR1 and CDR2 are SGHNT and YENEEA. This chain's CDR3 is CASSGRLAGGPSTDTQYF. The CDR3 bases are TGTGCCAGCAGCGGCAGACTAGCGGGAGGGCCCTCGACAGATACGCAGTATTTT.

This clone has more than one count but fewer than ten. This CDR3 reads CASSPDVDEQFF. CDR3 DNA: TGTGCCAGTAGTCCGGACGTCGATGAGCAGTTCTTC. The chain recombines TRBV19 with TRBJ2-1; no firm D call. The CDR3 is made up of 12 amino acids. With 5 bases removed from V and 8 bases from J, the gap between germline ends came to 10 bases. The germline gives CDR1 LNHDA, CDR2 SQIVND (reference sequence).

V and J are TRBV29-1 and TRBJ2-4; 9 bases line up with TRBD2. V lost 5 bases to trimming and J lost 7 bases; unmatched junction nucleotides: 12. The CDR3 covers 15 residues. CDR1 SQVTM and CDR2 ANQGSEA come from the germline V gene. The CDR3, as DNA: TGCAGCGTTCGTCCGGCGGGAGGGCCTTGGAACATTCAGTACTTC. Translating it yields CSVRPAGGPWNIQYF.

The CDR3 loop is CASSQGAGSFPYEQYF. The CDR3 nucleotides are TGCGCCAGCAGCCAGGGAGCCGGCAGCTTCCCCTACGAGCAGTACTTC. The chain joins TRBV4-1 to TRBJ2-7; D perhaps matches TRBD2 (5 bases). The germline CDR1 and CDR2 sequences are MGHRA and YSYEKL. This CDR3 has 16 amino acids. V dropped 3 bases and J dropped 2 bases, with 17 bases sitting between them.

The chain is built from TRBV5-1 and TRBJ2-5, with D perhaps matching TRBD1 (6 bases). The CDR3 contains 14 residues. The germline gives CDR1 SGHRS, CDR2 YFSETQ. V lost 0 bases, J lost 1 base, and 7 bases lay in between. CDR3 amino acids: CASSLGQVQETQYF. As DNA, the CDR3 is TGCGCCAGCAGCTTGGGACAGGTCCAAGAGACCCAGTACTTC. The full variable domain, rest sourced from reference TRBV5-1 and TRBJ2-5, is KAGVTQTPRYLIKTRGQQVTLSCSPISGHRSVSWYQQTPGQGLQFLFEYFSETQRNKGNFPGRFSGRQFSNSRSEMNVSTLELGDSALYLCASSLGQVQETQYFGPGTRLLVL.

This chain uses TRBV7-8 with TRBJ2-2, with 10 bases lining up with TRBD2. Germline CDR1 SGHVS, CDR2 FQNEAQ. The CDR3 contains 16 residues. Trimming took 5 bases from V and 7 from J; bases not matched to a gene: 10. The CDR3, as DNA: TGTGCCAGCAGCCCGTCTAGCGGGAGCGGCGGCGGGGAGCTGTTTTTT. Its protein is CASSPSSGSGGGELFF.

In DNA, the CDR3 is TGTGCCAGCAGTTTTTGGGGGTCAGAGCAGTTCTTC. It yields the protein CASSFWGSEQFF. This sequence joins TRBV2 and TRBJ2-1; TRBD1 or TRBD2 may be the D gene (5 bases each). The CDR3 has 12 amino acids. Germline V gives CDR1 SNHLY, CDR2 FYNNEI. V was clipped by 5 bases and J by 10 bases, with 12 bases between them.

This chain joins TRBV6-5 and TRBJ2-5, with D possibly matching TRBD1 (6 bases). Trimming left V 7 bases short and J 0 bases short, with 12 bases between. CDR3 length: 14 amino acids. Per the germline V gene, CDR1 is MNHEY and CDR2 is SVGAGI. The CDR3 coding sequence is TGTGCCAGCACTGACGACAGGAACCAAGAGACCCAGTACTTC. This codes for CASTDDRNQETQYF.

The gene calls are TRBV7-9 and TRBJ2-2; D is uncertain. Trimming cost V 2 bases and J 7 bases, with 5 bases left between them. The CDR3 length is 12 residues. Germline CDR1 reads SEHNR; CDR2 reads FQNEAQ (reference sequence). CDR3: CASSLNHGELFF. Here the CDR3 DNA reads TGTGCCAGCAGCTTAAATCACGGGGAGCTGTTTTTT.

The chain is built from TRBV28 and TRBJ2-7, with D possibly TRBD2 on 6 matching bases. The CDR3 spans 14 residues. Deletions cut 5 bases from V and 4 bases from J, with 15 bases between. CDR1 is MDHEN, CDR2 SYDVKM, per germline. The CDR3 region has the DNA TGTGCCAGCAGTCGAGGAGGGAGCCAATACGAGCAGTACTTC. Translated, it gives CASSRGGSQYEQYF.

J is TRBJ1-1 and V is TRBV19; D gene ambiguous. CDR1 is LNHDA, CDR2 SQIVND, per germline (reference sequence). The CDR3 is 13 amino acids. V was cut by 5 bases and J by 5 bases, with 12 bases left in between. The CDR3 DNA sequence: TGTGCCAGTAGTGTCGACTGGACGACTGAAGCTTTCTTT. This gives the protein CASSVDWTTEAFF.

The rearrangement joins TRBV28 to TRBJ2-7; 7 bases map to TRBD2. Per the germline V gene, CDR1 is MDHEN and CDR2 is SYDVKM. Germline trimming cut 5 bases from V and 0 bases from J; bases unmatched to any gene: 7. The CDR3 contains 15 residues. CDR3 residues: CASSGGVQGSYEQYF. CDR3 DNA sequence: TGTGCCAGCAGTGGGGGGGTTCAGGGCTCCTACGAGCAGTACTTC.

The chain links TRBV6-6 to TRBJ2-2, with 11 bases aligning to TRBD2. The CDR3 has 16 residues. The germline V gene has CDR1 MNHNY and CDR2 SVGAGI (reference sequence). The V and J ends lost 5 bases and 3 bases, in that order; junction bases with no gene match: 5. The CDR3 DNA reads TGTGCCAGCAGTCCCGTAGCGGGAGGGGACACCGGGGAGCTGTTTTTT. This sequence encodes CASSPVAGGDTGELFF.

This chain joins TRBV28 and TRBJ2-1; 9 nucleotides agree with TRBD1. Germline CDR1 reads MDHEN; CDR2 reads SYDVKM. Germline trimming cut 0 bases from V and 3 bases from J; bases unmatched to any gene: 3. This CDR3 is 16 amino acids long. The CDR3 region has the DNA TGTGCCAGCAGTTTATGGGGACAGGGCGGCTACAATGAGCAGTTCTTC. Its translation: CASSLWGQGGYNEQFF.

The CDR3 is CASSSSTGGYTF. DNA of the CDR3: TGTGCCAGCAGTTCCTCGACCGGTGGCTACACCTTC. This chain connects TRBV6-5 to TRBJ1-2, with unresolved D. This CDR3 spans 12 amino acids. The V gene lost 4 bases and the J gene lost 7 bases, with 10 bases spanning the gap. Looked up from germline, CDR1 is MNHEY and CDR2 is SVGAGI.

This chain joins TRBV6-1 and TRBJ2-3; D not resolved. Trimming removed 4 bases from V and 4 bases from J, with 9 bases in between. Germline V gives CDR1 MNHNS, CDR2 SASEGT. This CDR3 is 13 amino acids long. The DNA of the CDR3 is TGTGCCAGCAGTGTGTTGGGGTCAGATACGCAGTATTTT. It is translated as CASSVLGSDTQYF.

This chain links TRBV28 with TRBJ1-1; tentatively, D is TRBD1 (6 bases). Trimming left V 2 bases short and J 2 bases short, with 18 bases between. Germline values: CDR1 MDHEN, CDR2 SYDVKM. The CDR3 runs to 17 residues. The CDR3 DNA is TGTGCCAGCAGTTTAAGCCTCTATCAACAGGGAAACACTGAAGCTTTCTTT. Residues: CASSLSLYQQGNTEAFF.

The CDR3 loop is CASSAERTGGPKNIQYF. The CDR3 DNA follows: TGTGCCAGCAGTGCCGAAAGGACAGGGGGGCCCAAAAACATTCAGTACTTC. V gene TRBV28 combines with J gene TRBJ2-4, with 10 bases identical to TRBD1. V gave up 5 bases and J gave up 2 bases; unmatched junction bases: 9. Germline V gene data show CDR1 as MDHEN and CDR2 as SYDVKM. This CDR3 spans 17 amino acids.

The chain joins TRBV7-9 to TRBJ1-3; 9 bases are a match to TRBD1. The germline V gene has CDR1 SEHNR and CDR2 FQNEAQ (reference sequence). The CDR3 is 18 amino acids. V gave up 5 bases and J gave up 2 bases; unmatched junction bases: 13. CDR3 loop: CASSPGQGLKSAGNTIYF. CDR3 DNA sequence: TGTGCCAGCAGCCCGGGACAGGGTTTAAAAAGTGCTGGAAACACCATATATTTT.